The 27 T cell receptor beta chains presented below share a single source sample, sequenced in a study of regulatory T cells in long-lasting Graves disease. Libraries of TCR beta came from iRepertoire HTBI primers plus Arm-PCR of CDR3 regions. MiXCR, applied by TCRdb to the multiplex PCR reads, yields one record per CDR3 protein. The sample has 550,000 to 650,000 distinct CDR3 sequences; around 15% are singletons. The time point here: newly diagnosed GD, antithyroid drugs for less than 3 months. Researchers made the TCR library from RNA that was extracted from PBMCs. This sample was also put to use in a study of T cells in Graves' hyperthyroidism and ophthalmopathy.

The input for sequencing was peripheral blood mononuclear cells (PBMCs), taken at new diagnosis, from a patient treated with antithyroid drugs. All receptors come from a man between 18 and 29 years old with Graves disease.

This clonotype was detected ten times or more. The rearrangement links TRBV2 to TRBJ1-6; no clear D. The CDR3 is 13 residues long. Germline loops: CDR1 SNHLY, CDR2 FYNNEI. V was pared by 11 bases and J by 5 bases, with 13 bases between. The CDR3 bases are TGTGCCGGTACAAGAGGGAATAATTCACCCCTCCACTTT. This encodes CAGTRGNNSPLHF.

This clonotype was seen repeatedly, ten times or more. The gene calls are TRBV20-1 and TRBJ2-7; D gene unclear. Germline CDR1 DFQATT, CDR2 SNEGSKA (reference sequence). The CDR3 extends over 14 amino acids. V lost 5 bases and J 3 bases, leaving 17 bases between the germline ends. The chain's CDR3 is CSAPWVDAHYEQYF. In nucleotides, the CDR3 is TGCAGTGCTCCTTGGGTGGACGCACACTACGAGCAGTACTTC.

J is TRBJ2-2 and V is TRBV29-1; TRBD2 aligns across 7 bases. In germline, CDR1 is SQVTM, CDR2 ANQGSEA. V was pared by 3 bases and J by 0 bases, with 13 bases of the junction left unmatched. CDR3 length: 18 amino acids. For the CDR3, the DNA is TGCAGCGTTGACGCCGTTGATGGGAGGGGCGCGAACACCGGGGAGCTGTTTTTT. Its protein product is CSVDAVDGRGANTGELFF.

This clonotype was seen many times. The CDR3 here is CASSLGDRGFSTDTQYF. The CDR3 DNA is TGCGCCAGCAGCTTGGGGGACAGGGGGTTTTCGACAGATACGCAGTATTTT. The chain carries TRBV5-1 and TRBJ2-3; TRBD1 matches at 11 bases. This CDR3 region has 17 residues. Germline V lookup: CDR1 SGHRS, CDR2 YFSETQ. V lost 0 bases to trimming and J lost 3 bases; unmatched junction nucleotides: 6.

The chain has TRBV28 and TRBJ1-5, with a tentative D call TRBD1 (6 bases). The CDR3 has 13 amino acids. Germline V gives CDR1 MDHEN, CDR2 SYDVKM. With 3 bases removed from V and 11 bases from J, the gap between germline ends came to 14 bases. The CDR3 DNA is TGTGCCAGCAGTTTCCAGGGGTTACGGACCCAGCATTTT. This translates into CASSFQGLRTQHF.

This chain uses TRBV10-2 with TRBJ2-2, with a possible D match to TRBD2 (5 bases). The germline V gene encodes CDR1 WSHSY and CDR2 SAAADI. There are 13 residues in the CDR3. V was clipped by 4 bases and J by 4 bases, with 7 bases between them. CDR3: CASSGLATGELFF. CDR3 DNA: TGCGCCAGCAGTGGCCTAGCCACCGGGGAGCTGTTTTTT.

In this sample, this clonotype turned up many times. DNA for the CDR3: TGTGCCAGCAGTTGGCCGTTAAGCGGCAATGAGCAGTTCTTC. Amino acids: CASSWPLSGNEQFF. The gene calls are TRBV28 and TRBJ2-1; D perhaps matches TRBD2 (5 bases). V lost 4 bases, J lost 6 bases, and 13 bases lay in between. The CDR3 totals 14 residues. Germline loops: CDR1 MDHEN, CDR2 SYDVKM.

This clonotype has a count of ten or more. The chain combines TRBV5-5 with TRBJ2-7; D perhaps matches TRBD2 (6 bases). Trimming removed 5 bases from V and 2 bases from J, with 11 bases in between. The CDR3 is 13 residues long. Germline values: CDR1 SGHKS, CDR2 YYEKEE (reference sequence). This chain's CDR3 is CASRGTSAYEQYF. CDR3 in DNA: TGTGCCAGCAGGGGGACTTCGGCCTACGAGCAGTACTTC.

The V gene is TRBV20-1, the J gene TRBJ1-4, with 7 bases that match TRBD1. CDR3 length: 15 amino acids. The V gene's germline CDR1 is DFQATT and CDR2 SNEGSKA (reference sequence). V shed 1 base and J 8 bases; nucleotides not matched to a gene: 10. The CDR3 nucleotides read TGCAGTGCTAGAGGTAGTACAGGGGATGCGGAAAAACTGTTTTTT. Protein: CSARGSTGDAEKLFF.

This clonotype was recorded many times. The chain joins TRBV20-1 to TRBJ2-1; D not resolved. The V gene lost 5 bases and the J gene lost 0 bases, with 20 bases spanning the gap. The CDR3 sequence is 17 residues long. Germline V lookup: CDR1 DFQATT, CDR2 SNEGSKA (reference sequence). The chain's CDR3 is CSAESPYHSSSYNEQFF. In DNA form, the CDR3 reads TGCAGTGCTGAGTCCCCTTACCACAGTAGCTCCTACAATGAGCAGTTCTTC.

This clonotype occurred many times. The gene calls are TRBV12-3 or TRBV12-4 and TRBJ2-2; D is undetermined. V lost 1 base to trimming and J lost 5 bases, with 8 bases between them. This CDR3 spans 14 amino acids. The CDR3 bases are TGTGCCAGCAGTTTAGGTCTAGGAACCGGGGAGCTGTTTTTT. Translating it yields CASSLGLGTGELFF.

There are many counts of this clonotype. The rearrangement joins TRBV6-1 to TRBJ1-1; 9 bases map to TRBD1. Trimming at V came to 4 bases and at J to 4 bases, leaving 7 bases not matched to a gene. The CDR3 has 15 residues. Germline values: CDR1 MNHNS, CDR2 SASEGT. CDR3: CASSASGTGTTEAFF. The CDR3 nucleotides read TGTGCCAGCAGTGCGTCCGGGACAGGGACCACTGAAGCTTTCTTT.

This clonotype has a count of ten or more. The gene calls are TRBV27 and TRBJ2-7; no definite D call. Germline CDR1 and CDR2: MNHEY and SMNVEV (reference sequence). CDR3 length: 14 residues. Trimming took 5 bases from V and 1 from J, leaving 12 bases between them. This chain's CDR3 is CASSPLDASYEQYF. The CDR3 DNA is TGTGCCAGCAGTCCCTTGGACGCTTCCTACGAGCAGTACTTC.

The chain employs TRBV7-2 and TRBJ2-7; D is possibly TRBD1 or TRBD2 (5 bases each). Trimming removed 5 bases at V and 3 bases at J, with 14 bases between. From germline, CDR1 is SGHTA and CDR2 FQGNSA. The CDR3 consists of 14 residues. DNA of the CDR3: TGTGCCAGCAGCCACTCGGGACCAAACTACGAGCAGTACTTC. Encoded protein: CASSHSGPNYEQYF.

This clonotype was recorded many times. The chain recombines TRBV7-2 with TRBJ2-1, with 9 bases aligning to TRBD1. J was trimmed by 7 bases and V by 5 bases; bases with no gene match: 15. CDR3 length equals 17 residues. Germline-derived CDR1 and CDR2 are SGHTA and FQGNSA. CDR3 DNA sequence: TGTGCCAGCAGCAAAGGCGCCGGGACAGGGTTAAGGAATGAGCAGTTCTTC. Its translation is CASSKGAGTGLRNEQFF. Looking up the rest from reference TRBV7-2 and TRBJ2-1 gives the full variable domain: GAGVSQSPSNKVTEKGKDVELRCDPISGHTALYWYRQSLGQGLEFLIYFQGNSAPDKSGLPSDRFSAERTGGSVSTLTIQRTQQEDSAVYLCASSKGAGTGLRNEQFFGPGTRLTVL.

Worth noting for this clonotype: The junction differs from germline at one of its ends, possibly a read error. The rearrangement links TRBV5-1 to TRBJ2-1, with D perhaps TRBD1 or TRBD2 (5 bases each). This CDR3 contains 17 residues. Germline assignment: CDR1 SGHRS and CDR2 YFSETQ. CDR3 in amino acids: CASSDPQGRGPYNEQFF. The CDR3 nucleotides read TGTGCCAGCAGCGATCCCCAGGGCCGGGGTCCCTACAATGAGCAGTTCTTC.

The chain couples TRBV6-1 to TRBJ1-2; TRBD1 matches at 8 bases. Germline-derived CDR1 and CDR2 are MNHNS and SASEGT. CDR3 size: 15 residues. The ends lost 7 bases at V and 7 bases at J; junction bases unmatched: 14. CDR3 protein: CASTHIITGGGGYTF. The DNA of the CDR3 is TGTGCCAGCACCCACATAATTACAGGGGGAGGTGGCTACACCTTC.

In this sample, this clonotype turned up many times. This rearrangement joins TRBV20-1 to TRBJ1-2; D not certain. The CDR3 consists of 12 residues. Deletions cut 1 base from V and 6 bases from J, with 9 bases between. Per the germline V gene, CDR1 is DFQATT and CDR2 is SNEGSKA (reference sequence). In DNA form, the CDR3 reads TGCAGTGCTAGAGTTAGGGTGAATGGCTACACCTTC. Protein product: CSARVRVNGYTF.

This clonotype was seen at least ten times. This sequence joins TRBV7-2 and TRBJ2-1; TRBD1 matches 8 bases. CDR1 is SGHTA, CDR2 FQGNSA, per germline. V dropped 4 bases and J dropped 1; count of bases not matched to a gene: 3. This CDR3 region has 15 residues. The CDR3 region has the DNA TGTGCCAGCAGCTGGACAGGGAGTTCCTACAATGAGCAGTTCTTC. Translation gives CASSWTGSSYNEQFF. Using reference TRBV7-2 and TRBJ2-1 for the parts outside the CDR3, the full variable domain is GAGVSQSPSNKVTEKGKDVELRCDPISGHTALYWYRQSLGQGLEFLIYFQGNSAPDKSGLPSDRFSAERTGGSVSTLTIQRTQQEDSAVYLCASSWTGSSYNEQFFGPGTRLTVL.

In this sample, this clonotype turned up a few times. The chain has TRBV16 and TRBJ1-2; TRBD1 matches 7 bases. Trimming cost V 1 base and J 7 bases; bases outside gene matches: 9. The CDR3 consists of 15 residues. The germline CDR1 and CDR2 sequences are KGHSY and FQNENV. In DNA form, the CDR3 reads TGTGCCAGCAGCCAATATACAGGGGCCTTCGGTGGCTACACCTTC. It is translated as CASSQYTGAFGGYTF.

This clonotype was observed many times. This sequence joins TRBV2 and TRBJ2-3, with 7 nucleotides matching TRBD1. The CDR3 has 12 amino acids. V gave up 10 bases and J gave up 10 bases; unmatched junction bases: 11. CDR1 and CDR2 (germline): SNHLY, FYNNEI. CDR3 region: CATDRQGTPQYF. The CDR3 region has the DNA TGTGCCACGGACCGACAGGGTACGCCGCAGTATTTT.

This clonotype was recorded many times. The rearrangement links TRBV12-3 or TRBV12-4 to TRBJ1-2; TRBD1 matches at 7 bases. Unmatched junction bases numbered 9, after V lost 7 bases and J lost 4 bases. The CDR3 extends over 14 amino acids. CDR3 sequence: CASTPGGPLYGYTF. CDR3 DNA sequence: TGTGCCAGCACCCCAGGGGGTCCCCTCTATGGCTACACCTTC.

This clonotype was seen repeatedly, ten times or more. The V gene is TRBV20-1, the J gene TRBJ2-1, with D possibly matching TRBD2 (5 bases). The V gene's germline CDR1 is DFQATT and CDR2 SNEGSKA (reference sequence). With 6 bases removed from V and 4 bases from J, the gap between germline ends came to 16 bases. This CDR3 is 14 amino acids long. CDR3 protein: CSARHWRSYNEQFF. CDR3 bases: TGCAGTGCGCGACATTGGAGGTCTTACAATGAGCAGTTCTTC.

The chain is built from TRBV7-3 and TRBJ2-1; 8 positions match TRBD2. Germline CDR1 and CDR2: SGHTA and FQGTGA. Unmatched junction bases numbered 6, after V lost 2 bases and J lost 6 bases. The CDR3 length is 15 residues. CDR3 amino acids: CASSLSSGSFNEQFF. The DNA of the CDR3 is TGTGCCAGCAGCTTATCCAGCGGGAGTTTCAATGAGCAGTTCTTC.

This clonotype has at least ten counts. An end of the junction does not agree with germline; a read error may underlie this. The V gene is TRBV6-1, the J gene TRBJ1-5; possible D gene TRBD1, 6 bases. This CDR3 has 13 residues. CDR1 is MNHNS, CDR2 SASEGT, per germline. The DNA for the CDR3 is TGTGCCAGCAGCGAAGGGGGTGATCAGCCCCAGCATTTT. It is translated as CASSEGGDQPQHF.

This clonotype has more than one count but fewer than ten. The chain links TRBV20-1 to TRBJ1-2, with TRBD1 matching 10 bases. CDR3 size: 14 residues. Germline assignment: CDR1 DFQATT and CDR2 SNEGSKA (reference sequence). The J segment lost 4 bases and the V segment lost 6 bases, leaving 8 bases of the junction unmatched. The CDR3, as DNA: TGCAGTGCGACCGTAGACAGGGGGCTCTATGGCTACACCTTC. It is translated as CSATVDRGLYGYTF.

This clonotype was observed a handful of times. This sequence joins TRBV5-1 and TRBJ2-3; D is unclear. The V end was cut by 0 bases, the J end by 4 bases, with 15 bases between. CDR1 and CDR2 (germline): SGHRS, YFSETQ. The CDR3 has 16 amino acids. The CDR3 here is CASSLVLEMTSDTQYF. The CDR3 nucleotides are TGCGCCAGCAGCTTGGTCCTCGAAATGACCTCAGATACGCAGTATTTT.